This entry features one TCR beta chain sequence. The data were produced by immunoSEQ multiplex PCR, yet TCRdb's version contains in-frame clones alone and is incomplete. The repertoire includes about 2.4 million clones, roughly 93% of them detected once, and about 0.38% sits in the top ten. The data were taken from a study of shared clonotypes between healthy human individuals. This CDR3 spans 15 amino acids. Germline CDR1 and CDR2: SGHRS and YFSETQ. Trimming stripped 2 bases from V and 5 bases from J, with 17 bases between. The origin of this receptor is a man between 18 and 35 years old in good health. Some clones in this sample may be carry-over from other donors' samples. This sequence joins TRBV5-1 and TRBJ2-7; D not resolved. The sample comprised naive CD4+ T cells from PBMCs. Subset indicated: CD45RA+ positively selected. In nucleotides, the CDR3 is TGCGCCAGCAGCTTAGACGACTCGCGCTTGGACGAGCAGTACTTC. Translation: CASSLDDSRLDEQYF. Variable domain in full (rest from reference TRBV5-1 and TRBJ2-7): KAGVTQTPRYLIKTRGQQVTLSCSPISGHRSVSWYQQTPGQGLQFLFEYFSETQRNKGNFPGRFSGRQFSNSRSEMNVSTLELGDSALYLCASSLDDSRLDEQYFGPGTRLTVT.